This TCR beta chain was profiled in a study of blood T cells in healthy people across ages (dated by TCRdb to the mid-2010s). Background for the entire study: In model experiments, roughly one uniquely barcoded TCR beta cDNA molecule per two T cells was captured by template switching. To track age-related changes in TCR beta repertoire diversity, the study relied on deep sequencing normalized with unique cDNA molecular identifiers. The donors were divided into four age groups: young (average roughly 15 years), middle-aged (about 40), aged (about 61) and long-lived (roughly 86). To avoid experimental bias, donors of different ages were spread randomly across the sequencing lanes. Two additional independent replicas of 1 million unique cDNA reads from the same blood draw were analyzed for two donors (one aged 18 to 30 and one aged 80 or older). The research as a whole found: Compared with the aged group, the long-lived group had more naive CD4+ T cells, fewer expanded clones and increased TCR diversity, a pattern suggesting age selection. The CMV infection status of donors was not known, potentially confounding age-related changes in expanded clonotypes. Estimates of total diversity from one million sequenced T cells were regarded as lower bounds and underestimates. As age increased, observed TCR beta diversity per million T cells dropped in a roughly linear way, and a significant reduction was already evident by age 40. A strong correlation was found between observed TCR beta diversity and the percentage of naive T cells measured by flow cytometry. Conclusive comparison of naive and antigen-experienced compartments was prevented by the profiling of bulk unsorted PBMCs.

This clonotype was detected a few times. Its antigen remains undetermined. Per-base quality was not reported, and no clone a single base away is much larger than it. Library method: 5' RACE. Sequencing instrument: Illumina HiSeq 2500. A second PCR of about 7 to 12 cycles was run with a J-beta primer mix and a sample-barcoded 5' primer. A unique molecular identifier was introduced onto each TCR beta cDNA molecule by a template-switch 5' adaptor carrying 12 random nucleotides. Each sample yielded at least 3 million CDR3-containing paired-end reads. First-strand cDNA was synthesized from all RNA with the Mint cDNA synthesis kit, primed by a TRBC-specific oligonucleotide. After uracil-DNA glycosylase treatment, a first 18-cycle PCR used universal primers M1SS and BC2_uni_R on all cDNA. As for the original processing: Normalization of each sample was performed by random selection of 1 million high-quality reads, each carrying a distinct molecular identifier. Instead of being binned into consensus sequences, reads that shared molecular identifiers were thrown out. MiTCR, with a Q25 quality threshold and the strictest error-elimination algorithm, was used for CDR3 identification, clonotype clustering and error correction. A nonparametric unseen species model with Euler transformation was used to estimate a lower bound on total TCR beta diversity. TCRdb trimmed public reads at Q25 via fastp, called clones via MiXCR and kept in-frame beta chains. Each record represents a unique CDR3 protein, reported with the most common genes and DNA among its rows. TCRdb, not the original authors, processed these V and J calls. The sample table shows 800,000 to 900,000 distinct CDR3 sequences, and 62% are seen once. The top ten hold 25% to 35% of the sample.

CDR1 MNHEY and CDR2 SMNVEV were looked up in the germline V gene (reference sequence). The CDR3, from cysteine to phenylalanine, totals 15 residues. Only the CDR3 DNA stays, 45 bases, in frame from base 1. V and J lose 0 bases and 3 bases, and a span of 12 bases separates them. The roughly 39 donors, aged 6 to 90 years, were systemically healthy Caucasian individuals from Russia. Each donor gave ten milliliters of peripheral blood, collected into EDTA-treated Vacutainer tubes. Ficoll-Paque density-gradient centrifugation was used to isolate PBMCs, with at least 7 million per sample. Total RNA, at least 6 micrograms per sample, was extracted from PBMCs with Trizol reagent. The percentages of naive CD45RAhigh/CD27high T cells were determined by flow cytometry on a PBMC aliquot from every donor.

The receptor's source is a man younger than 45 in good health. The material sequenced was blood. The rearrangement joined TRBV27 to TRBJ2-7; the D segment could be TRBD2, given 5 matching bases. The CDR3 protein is CASSLSNTGSYEQYF. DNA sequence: TGTGCCAGCAGTTTATCGAACACGGGGAGCTACGAGCAGTACTTC.